The present TCR beta chain was sequenced within a study of tumor and adjacent non-tumor tissue in lung cancer. Study-wide background: Samples averaged around 3.9 million productive TCRbeta reads each.

The study, taken as a whole, reports: Tumor repertoires had a smaller top 100 clone share than normal lung.

Of note for this clonotype: What it binds is not known.

CDR3 length equals 17 residues. The ends were cut back, 6 bases at V and 4 bases at J, with 24 bases in the middle. RNA was extracted from bulk tissue without any cell sorting. Three rounds of nested PCR, following a modified ARM-PCR protocol, produced the TCRbeta library. TCRdb reprocessed the multiplex PCR reads with MiXCR, giving one entry per CDR3 protein. In the table there are 200,000 to 250,000 distinct CDR3 sequences, 60% to 85% of which are singletons. The sequence came from a man aged 55 to 69 with non-small cell lung cancer. The material sequenced was lung tumor tissue. The chain employs TRBV12-3 or TRBV12-4 and TRBJ1-1; possibly TRBD1 for D (6 bases). The CDR3 sequence: CASSPRGQGVSITEAFF. The DNA of the CDR3 is TGTGCCAGCAGCCCAAGGGGACAAGGGGTTTCGATCACTGAAGCTTTCTTT.